Listed below are T cell receptor beta chains from one sample, sequenced in a study of blood T cell repertoires in COVID-19. The protocol was immunoSEQ multiplex PCR, while the TCRdb copy is restricted to in-frame clones and leaves out a portion. The sample holds a few hundred thousand clones, about 87% seen once. The source material was PBMCs or T cells enriched from blood (not recorded which). These receptors originate from a woman aged 40 to 50 with acute COVID-19. Both conserved end residues are part of each CDR3.

V gene	J gene	CDR3 protein
TRBV27	TRBJ1-2	CASSFLRTDLYGYTF
TRBV5-4	TRBJ2-7	CASSLVGGTPPYEQYF
TRBV5-4	TRBJ2-3	CASSLGAGGPPADTQYF
TRBV4-3	TRBJ2-3	CASSQDLSSTDTQYF
TRBV19	TRBJ2-3	CASSSGTSGSTDTQYF
TRBV7-2	TRBJ2-6	CASSLARVGGSGANVLTF
TRBV6-5	TRBJ1-5	CASGTGQPQHF
TRBV27	TRBJ2-7	CASMNLPLGPPGIAEQYF
TRBV5-1	TRBJ2-1	CASSLGQGFNEQFF
TRBV7-2	TRBJ2-2	CASSLTGSNTGELFF
TRBV15	TRBJ2-2	CATSREVLAGELFF
TRBV3-1/TRBV3-2	TRBJ2-5	CASSQDTDRDRETQYF
TRBV24-1	TRBJ1-3	CATKGPGNTIYF
TRBV6-5	TRBJ1-2	CAMATGSGDYGYTF
TRBV5-4	TRBJ2-2	CASSAKAGQGSTGELFF
TRBV27	TRBJ2-3	CASSWEGRSQYF